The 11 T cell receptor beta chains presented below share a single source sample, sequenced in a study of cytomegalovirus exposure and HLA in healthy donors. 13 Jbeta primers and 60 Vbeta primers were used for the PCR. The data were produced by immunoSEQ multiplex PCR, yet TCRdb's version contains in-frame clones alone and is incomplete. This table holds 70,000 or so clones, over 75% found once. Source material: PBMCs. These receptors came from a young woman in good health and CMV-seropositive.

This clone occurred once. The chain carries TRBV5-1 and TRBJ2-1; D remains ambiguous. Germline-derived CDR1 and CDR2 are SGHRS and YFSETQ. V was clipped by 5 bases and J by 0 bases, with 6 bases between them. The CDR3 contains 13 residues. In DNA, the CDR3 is TGCGCCAGCAGTCGAGACTCCTACAATGAGCAGTTCTTC. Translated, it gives CASSRDSYNEQFF.

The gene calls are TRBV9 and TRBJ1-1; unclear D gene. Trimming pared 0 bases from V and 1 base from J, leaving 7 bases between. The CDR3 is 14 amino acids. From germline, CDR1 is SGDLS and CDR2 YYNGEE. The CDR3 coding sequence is TGTGCCAGCAGCGTAGATCTGTGGAACACTGAAGCTTTCTTT. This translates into CASSVDLWNTEAFF.

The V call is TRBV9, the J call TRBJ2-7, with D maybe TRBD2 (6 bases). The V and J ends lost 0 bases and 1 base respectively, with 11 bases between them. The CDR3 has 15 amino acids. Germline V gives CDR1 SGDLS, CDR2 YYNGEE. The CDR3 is CASSVGWRESYEQYF. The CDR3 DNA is TGTGCCAGCAGCGTAGGGTGGAGGGAATCCTACGAGCAGTACTTC.

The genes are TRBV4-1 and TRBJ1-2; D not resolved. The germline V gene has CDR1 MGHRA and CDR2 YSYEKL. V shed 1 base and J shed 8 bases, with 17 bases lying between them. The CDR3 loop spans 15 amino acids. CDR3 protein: CASSQVRVGGGGYTF. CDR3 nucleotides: TGCGCCAGCAGCCAAGTCAGAGTGGGAGGCGGCGGCTACACCTTC.

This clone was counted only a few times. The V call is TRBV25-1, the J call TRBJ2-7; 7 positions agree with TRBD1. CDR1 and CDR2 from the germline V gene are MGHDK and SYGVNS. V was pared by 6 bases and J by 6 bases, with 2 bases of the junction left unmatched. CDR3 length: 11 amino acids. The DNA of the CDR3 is TGTGCCAGCAGGGGACAGATCGAGCAGTACTTC. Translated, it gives CASRGQIEQYF.

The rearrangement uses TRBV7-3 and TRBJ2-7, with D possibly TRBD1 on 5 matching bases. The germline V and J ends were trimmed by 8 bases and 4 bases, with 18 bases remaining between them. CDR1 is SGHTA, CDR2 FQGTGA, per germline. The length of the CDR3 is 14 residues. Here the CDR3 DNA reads TGTGCCAGCGGCCATAGACAGCGCAAATACGAGCAGTACTTC. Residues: CASGHRQRKYEQYF. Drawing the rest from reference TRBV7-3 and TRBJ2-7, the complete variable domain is GAGVSQTPSNKVTEKGKYVELRCDPISGHTALYWYRQSLGQGPEFLIYFQGTGAADDSGLPNDRFFAVRPEGSVSTLKIQRTERGDSAVYLCASGHRQRKYEQYFGPGTRLTVT.

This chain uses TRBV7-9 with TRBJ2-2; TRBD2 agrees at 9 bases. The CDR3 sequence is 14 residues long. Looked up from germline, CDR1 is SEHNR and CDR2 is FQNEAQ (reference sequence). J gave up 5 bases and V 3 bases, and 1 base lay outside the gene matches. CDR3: CASSFTSGTGELFF. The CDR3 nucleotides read TGTGCCAGCAGCTTTACTAGCGGGACCGGGGAGCTGTTTTTT.

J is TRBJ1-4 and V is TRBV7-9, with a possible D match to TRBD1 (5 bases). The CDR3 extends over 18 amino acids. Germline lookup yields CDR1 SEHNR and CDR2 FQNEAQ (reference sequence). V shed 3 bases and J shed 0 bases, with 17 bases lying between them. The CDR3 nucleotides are TGTGCCAGCAGCTTGGGACTGGTATCACAGGCAACTAATGAAAAACTGTTTTTT. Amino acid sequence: CASSLGLVSQATNEKLFF.

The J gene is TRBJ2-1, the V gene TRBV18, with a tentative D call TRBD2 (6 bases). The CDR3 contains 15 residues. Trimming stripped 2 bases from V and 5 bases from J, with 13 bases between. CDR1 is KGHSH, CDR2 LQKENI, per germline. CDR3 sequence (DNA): TGTGCCAGCTCACCAGTGGCGGGACCCGACAATGAGCAGTTCTTC. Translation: CASSPVAGPDNEQFF.

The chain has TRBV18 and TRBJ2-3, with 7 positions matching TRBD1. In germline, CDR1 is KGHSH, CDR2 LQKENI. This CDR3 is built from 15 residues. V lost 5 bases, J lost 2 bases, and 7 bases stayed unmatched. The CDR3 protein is CASSTPTGITDTQYF. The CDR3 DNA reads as TGTGCCAGCTCAACGCCGACAGGGATCACAGATACGCAGTATTTT.

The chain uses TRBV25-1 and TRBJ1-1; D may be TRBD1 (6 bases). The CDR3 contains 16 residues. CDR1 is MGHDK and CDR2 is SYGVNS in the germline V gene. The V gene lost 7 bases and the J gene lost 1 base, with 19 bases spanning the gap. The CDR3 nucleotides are TGTGCCAGCATTAGGGGGGGGGAGGTGGGGAACACTGAAGCTTTCTTT. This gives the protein CASIRGGEVGNTEAFF.